This T cell receptor (beta chain) derives from a study of cytomegalovirus exposure and HLA in healthy donors. The CDR3 is 13 amino acids. Germline loops: CDR1 MNHNY, CDR2 SVGAGI (reference sequence). V was pared by 8 bases and J by 2 bases, with 13 bases between. Unrecorded immune exposures were likely, despite nominal health at sampling. Comment on this clone: What it recognizes is unknown.

The PCR was carried out with 60 Vbeta primers and 13 Jbeta primers. Sequencing used immunoSEQ multiplex PCR; TCRdb keeps in-frame clones, though not all of them. Among 100,000 to 150,000 clones listed, 78% were seen once. Regarding the study as a whole: Reports credit the classifier with highly specific, highly sensitive diagnosis of cytomegalovirus status. A later analysis, which compared TCR beta chains of equal frequency, found the HLA-associated ones more clonally expanded.

Sequencing used PBMCs. The J gene is TRBJ2-7, the V gene TRBV6-6; D possibly corresponds to TRBD2 (6 bases). This TCR was recovered from a man younger than 45 in good health and CMV-seropositive. The CDR3 nucleotides read TGTGCCAGCCGAACTAGCTGGGCCTACGAGCAGTACTTC. The encoded protein is CASRTSWAYEQYF.